The clone carrying this T cell receptor (beta chain) was counted once. The V gene's germline CDR1 is LGHDT and CDR2 YNNKEL (reference sequence). The CDR3 runs 16 residues. V lost 4 bases and J lost 7; bases outside the gene matches: 13. The data were obtained in a study of blood T cell repertoires in COVID-19. How the authors handled the data: Cell counts per sample came from amplifying reference gene primers. Generated by immunoSEQ multiplex PCR, the TCRdb table keeps only in-frame clones and is missing some. The V and J calls and clone size come from that table; D and trimming were worked out from the DNA. The sample has approximately 210,000 clones; about 80% are singletons. Seattle researchers signed up patients amid active infection and tracked them longitudinally.

Sequencing used peripheral blood. This clonotype was sampled from a woman at least 80 years old with COVID-19, enrolled during active disease. The rearrangement uses TRBV3-1 (or the pseudogene TRBV3-2) and TRBJ1-3, with 7 bases that match TRBD1. DNA of the CDR3: TGTGCCAGCAGCCCAACCGACAGGGTGGGTTATAACACCATATATTTT. Encoded protein: CASSPTDRVGYNTIYF.